These T cell receptor beta chains were read from a single sample in a study of blood T cell repertoires in COVID-19. TCRdb's table, derived via immunoSEQ multiplex PCR, lists solely in-frame clones and lacks some. Among fewer than 25,000 clones listed, around 90% were seen once. Sequenced sample: peripheral blood. The receptor set was obtained from a human donor in a cohort sampled during active COVID-19. The CDR3 runs from the conserved cysteine through the conserved F or W. Fields, in order: clone size, J gene, D gene, V gene, CDR3 protein, CDR3 DNA. D genes are given only for firm matches. Size values are once, few and many counts, or a class for expanded clones, and some rows have none.

clone size: -
J gene: TRBJ2-7
D gene: -
V gene: TRBV5-6
CDR3 protein: CASSLVGTPYEQYF
CDR3 DNA: TGTGCCAGCAGCTTGGTGGGGACACCATACGAGCAGTACTTC

clone size: -
J gene: TRBJ1-1
D gene: -
V gene: TRBV7-8
CDR3 protein: CASSPGGGRQIIRTEAFF
CDR3 DNA: TGTGCCAGCAGCCCCGGCGGGGGCAGACAAATAATCCGGACTGAAGCTTTCTTT

clone size: -
J gene: TRBJ2-2
D gene: -
V gene: TRBV7-9
CDR3 protein: CASSSGTGANTGELFF
CDR3 DNA: TGTGCCAGCAGCTCTGGGACGGGGGCGAACACCGGGGAGCTGTTTTTT

clone size: -
J gene: TRBJ1-4
D gene: -
V gene: TRBV28
CDR3 protein: CASKEAPNEKLFF
CDR3 DNA: TGTGCCAGCAAGGAAGCGCCTAATGAAAAACTGTTTTTT

clone size: -
J gene: TRBJ1-5
D gene: -
V gene: TRBV30
CDR3 protein: CAWSDREFDQPQHF
CDR3 DNA: TGTGCCTGGAGTGACAGGGAGTTTGATCAGCCCCAGCATTTT

clone size: -
J gene: TRBJ1-2
D gene: TRBD1
V gene: TRBV2
CDR3 protein: CASTGQGASYGYTF
CDR3 DNA: TGTGCCAGCACCGGACAGGGCGCGTCGTATGGCTACACCTTC

clone size: -
J gene: TRBJ2-5
D gene: TRBD1
V gene: TRBV2
CDR3 protein: CASSFSQGAQETQYF
CDR3 DNA: TGTGCCAGCAGCTTTAGTCAGGGGGCCCAAGAGACCCAGTACTTC

clone size: once
J gene: TRBJ2-1
D gene: -
V gene: TRBV14
CDR3 protein: CASSQAGGKNNEQFF
CDR3 DNA: TGTGCCAGCAGCCAAGCCGGCGGGAAGAACAATGAGCAGTTCTTC

clone size: -
J gene: TRBJ1-1
D gene: -
V gene: TRBV18
CDR3 protein: CASSPREGTEAFF
CDR3 DNA: TGTGCCAGCTCACCTCGTGAGGGCACTGAAGCTTTCTTT

clone size: -
J gene: TRBJ1-2
D gene: -
V gene: TRBV25-1
CDR3 protein: CASSVGGRAYGYTF
CDR3 DNA: TGTGCCAGCAGTGTCGGGGGGCGCGCCTATGGCTACACCTTC

clone size: -
J gene: TRBJ2-1
D gene: -
V gene: TRBV10-3
CDR3 protein: CAISGTMDGEQFF
CDR3 DNA: TGTGCCATCAGTGGGACTATGGACGGAGAGCAGTTCTTC

clone size: -
J gene: TRBJ2-3
D gene: TRBD2
V gene: TRBV11-2
CDR3 protein: CASSFSGTSWDTQYF
CDR3 DNA: TGTGCCAGCAGCTTTAGCGGGACTAGCTGGGATACGCAGTATTTT

clone size: -
J gene: TRBJ2-1
D gene: -
V gene: TRBV6-5
CDR3 protein: CASSSWDFAEQFF
CDR3 DNA: TGTGCCAGCAGTTCGTGGGACTTCGCTGAGCAGTTCTTC

clone size: once
J gene: TRBJ1-5
D gene: TRBD1
V gene: TRBV6-1
CDR3 protein: CASSEFGAGTGAGQPQHF
CDR3 DNA: TGTGCCAGCAGTGAATTTGGGGCAGGGACAGGGGCCGGTCAGCCCCAGCATTTT

clone size: -
J gene: TRBJ2-7
D gene: TRBD2
V gene: TRBV20-1
CDR3 protein: CSASYAGGSYEQYF
CDR3 DNA: TGCAGTGCTAGTTATGCGGGGGGGTCCTACGAGCAGTACTTC

clone size: -
J gene: TRBJ1-2
D gene: TRBD1
V gene: TRBV2
CDR3 protein: CASSTGTVYGYTF
CDR3 DNA: TGTGCCAGCAGCACCGGGACAGTCTATGGCTACACCTTC

clone size: -
J gene: TRBJ2-5
D gene: -
V gene: TRBV19
CDR3 protein: CASRARGWETQYF
CDR3 DNA: TGTGCCAGTAGGGCTCGGGGGTGGGAGACCCAGTACTTC

clone size: -
J gene: TRBJ2-2
D gene: TRBD2
V gene: TRBV25-1
CDR3 protein: CASSIAGSNTGELFF
CDR3 DNA: TGTGCCAGCTCAATAGCGGGATCGAACACCGGGGAGCTGTTTTTT

clone size: -
J gene: TRBJ2-7
D gene: -
V gene: TRBV7-9
CDR3 protein: CASSLGRGPSSYEQYF
CDR3 DNA: TGTGCCAGCAGCCTGGGCAGGGGACCCAGCTCCTACGAGCAGTACTTC

clone size: -
J gene: TRBJ1-4
D gene: TRBD1
V gene: TRBV5-1
CDR3 protein: CASSITGGSDEKLFF
CDR3 DNA: TGCGCCAGCAGCATAACAGGGGGGTCGGATGAAAAACTGTTTTTT

clone size: -
J gene: TRBJ2-4
D gene: TRBD1
V gene: TRBV28
CDR3 protein: CASVPRGRGASNIQYF
CDR3 DNA: TGTGCCAGCGTCCCCAGGGGGCGGGGCGCATCAAACATTCAGTACTTC

clone size: -
J gene: TRBJ2-1
D gene: TRBD2
V gene: TRBV4-1
CDR3 protein: CASSQGLAGGPGNEQFF
CDR3 DNA: TGCGCCAGCAGCCAAGGGTTAGCGGGGGGGCCGGGGAATGAGCAGTTCTTC

clone size: -
J gene: TRBJ2-1
D gene: TRBD1
V gene: TRBV9
CDR3 protein: CASSATGSYNEQFF
CDR3 DNA: TGTGCCAGCAGTGCGACAGGGTCCTACAATGAGCAGTTCTTC

clone size: -
J gene: TRBJ1-1
D gene: TRBD1
V gene: TRBV7-2
CDR3 protein: CASSSRDRGGTEAFF
CDR3 DNA: TGTGCCAGCAGCTCCCGGGACAGGGGGGGAACTGAAGCTTTCTTT

clone size: medium-sized
J gene: TRBJ2-1
D gene: TRBD2
V gene: TRBV27
CDR3 protein: CASSLGATSGYYNEQFF
CDR3 DNA: TGTGCCAGCAGTTTAGGCGCCACTAGCGGTTACTACAATGAGCAGTTCTTC

clone size: -
J gene: TRBJ2-1
D gene: TRBD2
V gene: TRBV19
CDR3 protein: CASSTLSGSTYNEQFF
CDR3 DNA: TGTGCCAGTAGTACCCTCAGCGGGAGCACCTACAATGAGCAGTTCTTC

clone size: -
J gene: TRBJ1-1
D gene: TRBD1
V gene: TRBV28
CDR3 protein: CASSFLRGRSEAFF
CDR3 DNA: TGTGCCAGCAGTTTTCTCAGGGGGCGGTCTGAAGCTTTCTTT

clone size: few
J gene: TRBJ2-2
D gene: -
V gene: TRBV19
CDR3 protein: CASSLVGTGELFF
CDR3 DNA: TGTGCCAGTAGTCTGGTCGGCACCGGGGAGCTGTTTTTT

clone size: -
J gene: TRBJ2-1
D gene: TRBD2
V gene: TRBV14
CDR3 protein: CASSQDVLAGIISGNEQFF
CDR3 DNA: TGTGCCAGCAGCCAAGATGTACTAGCGGGGATTATTTCGGGAAATGAGCAGTTCTTC

clone size: once
J gene: TRBJ1-2
D gene: -
V gene: TRBV27
CDR3 protein: CASSLKAGDGYTF
CDR3 DNA: TGTGCCAGCAGTTTAAAGGCGGGGGATGGCTACACCTTC

clone size: -
J gene: TRBJ1-2
D gene: -
V gene: TRBV18
CDR3 protein: CASSPKTDPLAYGYTF
CDR3 DNA: TGTGCCAGCTCACCAAAGACAGACCCGCTCGCCTATGGCTACACCTTC

clone size: -
J gene: TRBJ2-3
D gene: -
V gene: TRBV11-3
CDR3 protein: CASSSRGRGRDTQYF
CDR3 DNA: TGTGCCAGCAGCTCCCGGGGTCGGGGTCGGGATACGCAGTATTTT

clone size: -
J gene: TRBJ2-5
D gene: TRBD2
V gene: TRBV6-2/TRBV6-3
CDR3 protein: CASSFPSSGGAPAKETQYF
CDR3 DNA: TGTGCCAGCAGTTTCCCTTCTAGCGGGGGGGCCCCCGCTAAGGAGACCCAGTACTTC

clone size: -
J gene: TRBJ1-4
D gene: TRBD1
V gene: TRBV7-9
CDR3 protein: CASSSGQPHEKLFF
CDR3 DNA: TGTGCCAGCAGCTCGGGACAGCCACATGAAAAACTGTTTTTT

clone size: -
J gene: TRBJ1-5
D gene: -
V gene: TRBV9
CDR3 protein: CASSVDPGLNQPQHF
CDR3 DNA: TGTGCCAGCAGCGTAGATCCAGGGCTCAATCAGCCCCAGCATTTT

clone size: -
J gene: TRBJ2-3
D gene: TRBD2
V gene: TRBV4-3
CDR3 protein: CASSQEPTTAGGTDTQYF
CDR3 DNA: TGCGCCAGCAGCCAAGAACCAACAACCGCGGGGGGCACAGATACGCAGTATTTT

clone size: -
J gene: TRBJ2-6
D gene: -
V gene: TRBV4-3
CDR3 protein: CASSHSLQSGANVLTF
CDR3 DNA: TGCGCCAGCAGCCATTCCCTTCAGTCTGGGGCCAACGTCCTGACTTTC

clone size: -
J gene: TRBJ1-5
D gene: -
V gene: TRBV28
CDR3 protein: CAGALGTNQPQHF
CDR3 DNA: TGTGCCGGGGCTTTAGGGACTAATCAGCCCCAGCATTTT

clone size: -
J gene: TRBJ1-1
D gene: -
V gene: TRBV6-4
CDR3 protein: CASKQTGLNTEAFF
CDR3 DNA: TGTGCCAGCAAGCAAACAGGGCTGAACACTGAAGCTTTCTTT

clone size: -
J gene: TRBJ2-3
D gene: TRBD2
V gene: TRBV6-5
CDR3 protein: CASRKTSGGIGTQYF
CDR3 DNA: TGTGCCAGCAGAAAAACTAGCGGGGGGATAGGTACGCAGTATTTT

clone size: once
J gene: TRBJ2-7
D gene: -
V gene: TRBV4-3
CDR3 protein: CASSQDVRGPTRGEQYF
CDR3 DNA: TGCGCCAGCAGCCAAGATGTTCGAGGACCGACTCGGGGAGAGCAGTACTTC

clone size: -
J gene: TRBJ1-1
D gene: -
V gene: TRBV11-2
CDR3 protein: CASSPAGTLNTEAFF
CDR3 DNA: TGTGCCAGCAGCCCGGCCGGGACATTGAACACTGAAGCTTTCTTT

clone size: -
J gene: TRBJ1-4
D gene: -
V gene: TRBV28
CDR3 protein: CASSLLSGRELFF
CDR3 DNA: TGTGCCAGCAGTTTATTATCCGGCAGGGAACTGTTTTTT

clone size: -
J gene: TRBJ2-1
D gene: TRBD2
V gene: TRBV7-2
CDR3 protein: CASSLLGVAGTYNEQFF
CDR3 DNA: TGTGCCAGCAGCCTCCTCGGGGTAGCGGGAACCTACAATGAGCAGTTCTTC